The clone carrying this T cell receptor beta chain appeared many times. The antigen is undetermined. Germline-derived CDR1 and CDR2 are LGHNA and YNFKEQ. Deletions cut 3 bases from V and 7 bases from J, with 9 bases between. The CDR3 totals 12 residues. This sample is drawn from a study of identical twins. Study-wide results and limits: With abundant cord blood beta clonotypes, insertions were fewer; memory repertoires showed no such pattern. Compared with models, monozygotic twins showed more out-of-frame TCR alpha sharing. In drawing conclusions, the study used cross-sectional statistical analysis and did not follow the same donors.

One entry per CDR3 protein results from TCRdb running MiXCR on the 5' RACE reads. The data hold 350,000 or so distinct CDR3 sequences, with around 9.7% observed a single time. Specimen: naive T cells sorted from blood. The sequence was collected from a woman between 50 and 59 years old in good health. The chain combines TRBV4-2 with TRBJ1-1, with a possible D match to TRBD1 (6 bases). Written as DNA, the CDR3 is TGTGCCAGCAGCCAGGTCAGGGGTGAAGCTTTCTTT. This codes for CASSQVRGEAFF.